This T cell receptor (beta chain) was recorded in a study of response to subunit inactivated influenza vaccine (dated by TCRdb to the late 2010s). Regarding the research as a whole: Deep quantitative T cell receptor repertoire profiling was used in the study to track responses to a trivalent subunit inactivated influenza vaccine. What the authors observed across the whole study: The authors suggested that each seasonal influenza vaccination may recruit only a limited number of new T cells.

The table lists this clonotype with many counts. There is no known antigen for this receptor. No much larger clone is present one base from it, and per-base qualities are unavailable. Library generation was performed with RT-PCR. Sequencing instrument: Illumina HiSeq 2500. TCRdb trimmed public reads at Q25 via fastp, called clones via MiXCR and kept in-frame beta chains. Records with the same CDR3 protein are collapsed into one entry carrying the most frequent genes and DNA. The sample includes 500,000 to 650,000 distinct CDR3 sequences, with approximately 7.7% observed a single time. The top ten hold under 15% of the sample. The germline V gene yields SQVTM for CDR1 and ANQGSEA for CDR2. Inclusive of the bounding cysteine and phenylalanine, the CDR3 is 15 residues long. Only the CDR3 region is kept as DNA, spanning 45 bases read in frame from base 1.

This sample comprised PBMCs from blood, obtained about 23 months after vaccination. Recombination joined TRBV29-1 with TRBJ2-3; the junction holds 9 bases that match TRBD1. The sequence was collected from a man between 50 and 75 years old who received an inactivated influenza vaccine. Donor details come from another sample of the same person, matched by shared clones. The CDR3 protein sequence reads: CSGTGGVWSTDTQYF. The nucleotide sequence is given as TGCAGTGGAACAGGGGGCGTCTGGTCGACAGATACGCAGTATTTT.